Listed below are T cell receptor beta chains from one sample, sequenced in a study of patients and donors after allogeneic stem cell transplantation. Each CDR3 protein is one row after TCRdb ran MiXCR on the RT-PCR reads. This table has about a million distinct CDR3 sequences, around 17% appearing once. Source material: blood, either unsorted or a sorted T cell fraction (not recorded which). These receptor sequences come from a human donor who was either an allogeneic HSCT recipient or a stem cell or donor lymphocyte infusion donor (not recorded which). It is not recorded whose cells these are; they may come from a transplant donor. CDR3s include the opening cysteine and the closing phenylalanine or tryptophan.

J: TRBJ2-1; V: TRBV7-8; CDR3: CASSTVPWQQFF
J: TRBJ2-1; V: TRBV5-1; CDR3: CASSLAYAGGPGNEQFF
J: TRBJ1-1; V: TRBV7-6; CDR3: CASRTGTNTEAFF
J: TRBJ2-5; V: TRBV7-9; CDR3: CASRANQETQYF
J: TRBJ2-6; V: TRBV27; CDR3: CASSPPGRPSGANVLTF
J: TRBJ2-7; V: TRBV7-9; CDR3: CASSSHHSIEQYF
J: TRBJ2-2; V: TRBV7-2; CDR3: CASSLTGFGELFF
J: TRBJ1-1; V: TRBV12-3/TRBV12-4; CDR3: CASTPWITGGTEAFF
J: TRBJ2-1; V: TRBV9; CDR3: CASSVVWGNEQFF
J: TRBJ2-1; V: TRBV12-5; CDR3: CASGLVDSYNEQFF
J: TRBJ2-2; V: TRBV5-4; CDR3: CASSHAPTGNTGELFF
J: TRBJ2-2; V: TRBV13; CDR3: CASSPSAELFF
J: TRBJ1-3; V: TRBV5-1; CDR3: CASSRSPDTIYF
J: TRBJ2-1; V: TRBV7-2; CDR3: CASSLRGGGPRVNEQFF
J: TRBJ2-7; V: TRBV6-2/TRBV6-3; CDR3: CASSYWGNSPSEQYF
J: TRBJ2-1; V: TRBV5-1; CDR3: CASSFGLAGGPENNEQFF
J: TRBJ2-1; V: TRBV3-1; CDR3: CASSQDLRLAGVEQFF
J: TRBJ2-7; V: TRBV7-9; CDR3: CASSPGAAGGFSNEQYF
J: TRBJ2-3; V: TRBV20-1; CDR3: CSAEGYSGGRADTQYF
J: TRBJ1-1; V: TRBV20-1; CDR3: CSASVVLGTEAFF
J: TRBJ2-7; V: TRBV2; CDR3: CASSIRLAGGSDEQYF
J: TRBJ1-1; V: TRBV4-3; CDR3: CASRRNRGANTEAFF
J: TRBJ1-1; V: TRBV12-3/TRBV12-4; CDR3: CASSPPKATEAFF
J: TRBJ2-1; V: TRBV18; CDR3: CASSPLGQGMGSYNEQFF
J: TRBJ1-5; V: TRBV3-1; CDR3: CASSQARVNQPQHF
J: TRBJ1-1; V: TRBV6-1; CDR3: CASSRGTVSEAFF
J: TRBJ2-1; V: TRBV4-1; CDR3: CASSQVSGQSSYNEQFF
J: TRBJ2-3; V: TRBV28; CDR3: CASRGTSGGGTDTQYF
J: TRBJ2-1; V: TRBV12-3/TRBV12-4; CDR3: CASSLPGSNEQFF
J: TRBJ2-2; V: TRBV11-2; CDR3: CASSPGGTNTGELFF
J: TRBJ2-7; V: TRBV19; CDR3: CASSIIAGTSYEQYF
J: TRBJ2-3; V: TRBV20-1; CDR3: CSATAGLGTDTQYF
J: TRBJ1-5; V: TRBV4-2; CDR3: CASSQETGTMTDQPQHF
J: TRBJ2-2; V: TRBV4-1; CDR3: CASSPGDGGELFF
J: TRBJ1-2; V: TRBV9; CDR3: CASSVDGGENYGYTF
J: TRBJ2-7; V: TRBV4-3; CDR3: CASSQGLGLAGGYEQYF
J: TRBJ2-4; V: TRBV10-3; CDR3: CAISVPGDKNIQYF
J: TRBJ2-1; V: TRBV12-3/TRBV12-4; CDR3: CASRKGSAGGLEQFF
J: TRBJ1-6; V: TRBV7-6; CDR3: CASSMSRGNSPLHF
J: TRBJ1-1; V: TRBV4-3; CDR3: CASSQPRVSTEAFF
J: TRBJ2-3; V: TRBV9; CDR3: CASSVSPGTKHLTDTQYF
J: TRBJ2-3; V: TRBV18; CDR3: CASSPYLGGDSSSTDTQYF
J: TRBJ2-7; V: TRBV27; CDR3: CASTSKGTSHEQYF
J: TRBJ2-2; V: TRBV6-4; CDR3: CASSPGPLLNTGELFF
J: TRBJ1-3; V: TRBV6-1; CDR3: CASRSLSSSGNTIYF
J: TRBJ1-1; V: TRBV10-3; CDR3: CAIRGDRGTEAFF
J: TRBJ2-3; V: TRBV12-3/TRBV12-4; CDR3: CASSFGPYTQYF
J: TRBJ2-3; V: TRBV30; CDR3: CASDGGGEDTQYF